This T cell receptor (beta chain) derives from a study of blood T cells in healthy people across ages. CDR3 length: 17 residues. CDR1 is SEHNR, CDR2 FQNEAQ, per germline (reference sequence). This clonotype showed up just once. At one of its ends the junction is not consistent with the germline gene, which may arise from a read error. Through a sample-barcoded 5' primer and a J-beta primer mix, a second PCR was run for about 6 to 11 cycles. Each CDR3 protein gets one entry after TCRdb re-called the 5' RACE reads with MiXCR. The repertoire includes roughly 2 million distinct CDR3 sequences, just under 50% of them detected once, and about 2.1% sits in the top ten.

J is TRBJ2-5 and V is TRBV7-9; TRBD2 matches at 8 bases. The specimen was blood. The clonotype was recovered from a woman aged 40 to 50 in good health. The CDR3: CASSLRGSGRNQEAQYF. As DNA, the CDR3 is TGTGCCAGCAGCCTTCGGGGGAGCGGGAGAAACCAAGAGGCCCAGTACTTC.